These 32 T cell receptor beta chains originate from one sample sequenced in a study of control samples from healthy donors and cancer patients. The repertoire was sequenced with immunoSEQ multiplex PCR; TCRdb's copy has only in-frame clones and lacks some. The sample table includes about 200,000 clones. The sequencing sample was made of blood. Every receptor here comes from a woman aged 30 to 39 in good health.

The chain is built from TRBV10-2 and TRBJ1-5, with a possible D match to TRBD1 (5 bases). Per germline, CDR1 WSHSY and CDR2 SAAADI. V was trimmed by 9 bases and J by 2 bases, leaving 17 bases between them. The CDR3 runs 15 residues. CDR3 protein: CASSVGGKGNQPQHF. The CDR3 DNA reads as TGCGCCAGTTCAGTGGGGGGGAAGGGCAATCAGCCCCAGCATTTT.

The V call is TRBV7-2, the J call TRBJ2-7, with 9 bases matching TRBD1. The V segment lost 3 bases and the J segment 9 bases; nucleotides outside the gene matches: 15. This CDR3 is 16 amino acids long. In germline, CDR1 is SGHTA, CDR2 FQGNSA. As DNA, the CDR3 is TGTGCCAGCAGCTTCAACTCTCTACAGGGGGCGCTTTGGCAGTACTTC. It encodes CASSFNSLQGALWQYF.

V usage is TRBV27 and J usage is TRBJ1-6; D is undetermined. Germline values: CDR1 MNHEY, CDR2 SMNVEV (reference sequence). The CDR3 totals 13 residues. With 6 bases removed from V and 6 bases from J, the gap between germline ends came to 9 bases. Here the CDR3 reads CASSPRVNSPLHF. In DNA, the CDR3 is TGTGCCAGCAGCCCCAGAGTTAATTCACCCCTCCACTTT.

The chain recombines TRBV19 with TRBJ1-1; unclear D gene. V lost 5 bases, J lost 10 bases, and 17 bases lay in between. Looked up from germline, CDR1 is LNHDA and CDR2 is SQIVND (reference sequence). This CDR3 region has 13 residues. The DNA for the CDR3 is TGTGCCAGTAGTGAGGAGGCCCCCCGATCAGCTTTCTTT. Residues: CASSEEAPRSAFF.

The genes are TRBV11-3 and TRBJ2-1; 13 nucleotides line up with TRBD2. The CDR3 totals 15 residues. V lost 1 base, J lost 6 bases, and 0 bases stayed unmatched. CDR1 is SGHNT, CDR2 YENEEA, per germline. Here the CDR3 DNA reads TGTGCCAGCAGCTTAGGACTAGCGGGGGGCAATGAGCAGTTCTTC. It codes for CASSLGLAGGNEQFF.

The chain is built from TRBV28 and TRBJ1-5, with unresolved D. Germline lookup yields CDR1 MDHEN and CDR2 SYDVKM. This CDR3 is built from 14 residues. The ends were cut back, 2 bases at V and 6 bases at J, with 11 bases in the middle. The CDR3 DNA sequence: TGTGCCAGCAGTTTAGGAGGGAGCGGTCAGCCCCAGCATTTT. Translation gives CASSLGGSGQPQHF.

The chain is built from TRBV7-9 and TRBJ1-6; 10 bases align to TRBD1. V lost 5 bases, J lost 4 bases, and 5 bases stayed unmatched. CDR1 and CDR2 from the germline V gene are SEHNR and FQNEAQ (reference sequence). This CDR3 spans 16 amino acids. CDR3 residues: CASSRGDRGYNSPLHF. The CDR3 coding sequence is TGTGCCAGCAGCCGTGGGGACAGGGGTTATAATTCACCCCTCCACTTT.

The gene calls are TRBV2 and TRBJ1-2; D is ambiguous. CDR3 length: 10 residues. V was shortened by 8 bases and J by 2 bases, with 3 bases between the two germline ends. Germline V gene lookup returns CDR1 SNHLY and CDR2 FYNNEI. CDR3 DNA: TGTGCCAGCGGGAACTATGGCTACACCTTC. As protein: CASGNYGYTF.

The rearrangement joins TRBV3-1 (or the pseudogene TRBV3-2) to TRBJ2-1, with TRBD1 identical over 10 bases. The CDR3 contains 14 residues. Trimming took 4 bases from V and 10 from J; bases not matched to a gene: 7. Per the germline V gene, CDR1 is LGHDT and CDR2 is YNNKEL (reference sequence). The CDR3 sequence: CASSPTGGVREQFF. In DNA form, the CDR3 reads TGTGCCAGCAGCCCGACAGGGGGCGTACGGGAGCAGTTCTTC.

This chain links TRBV19 with TRBJ2-3; 10 positions match TRBD2. CDR3 length: 17 amino acids. Germline V CDR1 and CDR2: LNHDA, SQIVND (reference sequence). With V trimmed by 2 bases and J by 6 bases, 11 bases remained unmatched. CDR3 sequence: CASSISGLAGAFDTQYF. Written as DNA, the CDR3 is TGTGCCAGTAGTATAAGCGGGCTAGCGGGGGCATTTGATACGCAGTATTTT.

This rearrangement joins TRBV7-9 to TRBJ2-3, with D possibly being TRBD1 or TRBD2 (5 bases each). The CDR3 contains 16 residues. Germline CDR1 SEHNR, CDR2 FQNEAQ (reference sequence). Deletions cut 4 bases from V and 1 base from J, with 15 bases between. The CDR3 loop reads CASSSSIGTRTDTQYF. Here the CDR3 DNA reads TGTGCCAGCAGCTCCTCCATCGGGACCCGCACAGATACGCAGTATTTT.

This rearrangement joins TRBV5-1 to TRBJ1-2, with TRBD1 as a possible D gene (6 bases). Germline V lookup: CDR1 SGHRS, CDR2 YFSETQ. This CDR3 is built from 14 residues. Trimming shortened V by 4 bases and J by 8 bases, and 18 bases separated the two germline ends. The CDR3 region is CASSRSNREWGYTF. CDR3 nucleotide sequence: TGCGCCAGCAGCCGATCAAACAGGGAATGGGGCTACACCTTC.

The rearrangement links TRBV12-3 or TRBV12-4 to TRBJ1-5, with no clear D. Trimming took off 6 bases at V and 6 bases at J, with 9 bases between the two ends. The CDR3 has 12 amino acids. The CDR3 DNA sequence: TGTGCCAGCAGACCCGGACTTCAGCCCCAGCATTTT. This sequence encodes CASRPGLQPQHF.

The rearrangement joins TRBV27 to TRBJ1-2; the D gene is possibly TRBD1 (5 bases). The CDR3 length is 13 residues. The ends were cut back, 2 bases at V and 6 bases at J, with 10 bases in the middle. CDR1 and CDR2 from the germline V gene are MNHEY and SMNVEV (reference sequence). This chain's CDR3 is CASSLGWGDGYTF. The CDR3 nucleotides are TGTGCCAGCAGTTTAGGGTGGGGGGATGGCTACACCTTC.

The chain recombines TRBV10-1 with TRBJ1-4; D not resolved. This CDR3 contains 12 residues. Germline V CDR1 and CDR2: WNHNN, SYGVQD (reference sequence). V dropped 7 bases and J dropped 7 bases, with 10 bases sitting between them. CDR3 in amino acids: CASIPEAEKLFF. The CDR3 coding sequence is TGCGCCAGCATCCCAGAAGCTGAAAAACTGTTTTTT.

The genes are TRBV15 and TRBJ1-1, with 7 positions matching TRBD1. The CDR3 runs to 16 residues. Germline V gene data show CDR1 as LNHNV and CDR2 as YYDKDF (reference sequence). V was clipped by 3 bases and J by 1 base; unmatched bases: 8. The CDR3 sequence: CATSRVGDSRNTEAFF. The CDR3 nucleotides are TGTGCCACCAGCAGGGTAGGGGACAGTAGGAACACTGAAGCTTTCTTT.

The J gene is TRBJ1-2, the V gene TRBV4-1; 9 nucleotides line up with TRBD1. Germline lookup yields CDR1 MGHRA and CDR2 YSYEKL. This CDR3 contains 14 residues. The V segment lost 4 bases and the J segment 8 bases; nucleotides outside the gene matches: 8. As DNA, the CDR3 is TGCGCCAGCAGCCGGACAGGGGATGAGAAGGGCTACACCTTC. Translated, it gives CASSRTGDEKGYTF.

J is TRBJ2-5 and V is TRBV6-5; the D gene could be TRBD1 or TRBD2 (5 bases each). This CDR3 has 15 residues. Germline loops: CDR1 MNHEY, CDR2 SVGAGI. V was pared by 0 bases and J by 4 bases, with 12 bases between. The CDR3 loop reads CASSYSYGTVETQYF. The CDR3 region has the DNA TGTGCCAGCAGTTACTCCTATGGGACCGTAGAGACCCAGTACTTC.

The CDR3 DNA is TGTGCCAGCAGCGTAGCCACGGGGGTGGACAACACTGAAGCTTTCTTT. Translated: CASSVATGVDNTEAFF. The V and J genes are TRBV9 and TRBJ1-1; possibly TRBD1 for D (5 bases). Trimming took 0 bases from V and 2 from J, leaving 14 bases between them. CDR3 length: 16 residues. Germline CDR1 reads SGDLS; CDR2 reads YYNGEE.

This chain joins TRBV5-1 and TRBJ1-4; D is undetermined. V lost 0 bases to trimming and J lost 3 bases, with 12 bases between them. Germline loops: CDR1 SGHRS, CDR2 YFSETQ. This CDR3 contains 16 residues. DNA of the CDR3: TGCGCCAGCAGCTTGGGCATTAATGAGGCTAATGAAAAACTGTTTTTT. The encoded protein is CASSLGINEANEKLFF.

This rearrangement joins TRBV5-1 to TRBJ1-4; D possibly corresponds to TRBD1 (5 bases). V was pared by 4 bases and J by 6 bases, with 13 bases between. Germline lookup yields CDR1 SGHRS and CDR2 YFSETQ. This CDR3 is built from 14 residues. The CDR3 bases are TGCGCCAGCAGCACCACCGGGACGGATGAAAAACTGTTTTTT. Its translation is CASSTTGTDEKLFF.

This sequence joins TRBV18 and TRBJ2-7; 8 nucleotides agree with TRBD1. This CDR3 spans 15 amino acids. The germline CDR1 and CDR2 sequences are KGHSH and LQKENI. With 2 bases clipped from V and 1 base from J, the junction kept 4 bases outside the gene matches. In DNA, the CDR3 is TGTGCCAGCTCACCAAACCGGGACAGGTCCTACGAGCAGTACTTC. Amino acids: CASSPNRDRSYEQYF.

This chain joins TRBV7-3 and TRBJ1-1, with D unclear. The germline V and J ends were trimmed by 4 bases and 8 bases, with 14 bases remaining between them. The CDR3 is 13 residues long. The germline V gene encodes CDR1 SGHTA and CDR2 FQGTGA. CDR3 loop: CASSSSTRLEAFF. The CDR3 coding sequence is TGTGCCAGCAGCTCATCTACAAGATTAGAAGCTTTCTTT.

This sequence joins TRBV7-2 and TRBJ2-7; 7 positions match TRBD2. J lost 0 bases, V lost 3 bases, and 2 bases had no gene match. Germline loops: CDR1 SGHTA, CDR2 FQGNSA. This CDR3 has 14 amino acids. The CDR3 region is CASSLGGISYEQYF. Written as DNA, the CDR3 is TGTGCCAGCAGCTTGGGAGGGATCTCCTACGAGCAGTACTTC.

The chain has TRBV3-1 (or the pseudogene TRBV3-2) and TRBJ1-1; a possible D gene is TRBD1 (5 bases). Germline V gene lookup returns CDR1 LGHDT and CDR2 YNNKEL (reference sequence). This CDR3 comprises 15 residues. Deletions cut 2 bases from V and 4 bases from J, with 14 bases between. The CDR3 sequence: CASSQNDGGSTEAFF. CDR3 in DNA: TGTGCCAGCAGCCAAAACGACGGGGGAAGCACTGAAGCTTTCTTT.

V usage is TRBV4-2 and J usage is TRBJ1-1; the D gene is possibly TRBD1 (6 bases). The CDR3 is made up of 14 amino acids. Looked up from germline, CDR1 is LGHNA and CDR2 is YNFKEQ. The V end was cut by 2 bases, the J end by 7 bases, with 14 bases between. The CDR3 sequence: CASSQHTGTGEAFF. CDR3 nucleotides: TGTGCCAGCAGCCAACATACAGGGACGGGTGAAGCTTTCTTT.

The chain combines TRBV9 with TRBJ2-3; tentative D call: TRBD2 (7 bases). This CDR3 is 17 amino acids long. The germline V gene has CDR1 SGDLS and CDR2 YYNGEE. V was clipped by 3 bases and J by 4 bases, with 21 bases between them. The CDR3 is CASSEGGSSGLSDTQYF. The DNA of the CDR3 is TGTGCCAGCAGCGAGGGGGGGTCTAGCGGATTGTCAGATACGCAGTATTTT.

This chain joins TRBV5-6 and TRBJ1-2, with D maybe TRBD1 (5 bases). The V end lost 0 bases, the J end lost 7 bases, and 16 bases lay between the germline ends. The germline CDR1 and CDR2 sequences are SGHDT and YYEEEE. This CDR3 comprises 15 residues. The CDR3 region has the DNA TGTGCCAGCAGCTTGGGGAGACCCAGAAGGGGTGGCTACACCTTC. Its translation: CASSLGRPRRGGYTF.

This chain joins TRBV11-2 and TRBJ1-1, with 10 bases that match TRBD1. J gave up 1 base and V 4 bases, and 6 bases lay outside the gene matches. In germline, CDR1 is SGHAT, CDR2 FQNNGV. The CDR3 has 16 residues. The CDR3 sequence: CASSSGQGSPNTEAFF. DNA of the CDR3: TGTGCCAGCAGCTCGGGACAGGGGTCTCCGAACACTGAAGCTTTCTTT.

The chain joins TRBV28 to TRBJ2-7; TRBD2 matches 9 bases. The CDR3 extends over 15 amino acids. CDR1 and CDR2 (germline): MDHEN, SYDVKM. Trimming took 11 bases from V and 3 from J; bases not matched to a gene: 14. This CDR3 reads CASTGSGGTHYEQYF. The CDR3 DNA follows: TGTGCCTCCACGGGTAGCGGGGGTACCCACTACGAGCAGTACTTC.

The chain has TRBV12-3 or TRBV12-4 and TRBJ1-2; TRBD1 agrees at 7 bases. The CDR3 is 13 amino acids. Trimming cost V 7 bases and J 4 bases; bases outside gene matches: 6. CDR3 sequence: CASTSTGVYGYTF. In nucleotides, the CDR3 is TGTGCCAGCACCTCTACAGGGGTCTATGGCTACACCTTC.

The chain is built from TRBV14 and TRBJ2-7; tentatively, D is TRBD2 (6 bases). V lost 3 bases, J lost 1 base, and 16 bases lay in between. Per the germline V gene, CDR1 is SGHDN and CDR2 is FVKESK. This CDR3 is 16 amino acids long. Written as DNA, the CDR3 is TGTGCCAGCAGCCACCCCCCCGGGACTCTGTCCTACGAGCAGTACTTC. This sequence encodes CASSHPPGTLSYEQYF.